The TCR beta chain described here comes from a study of response to subunit inactivated influenza vaccine. Per germline, CDR1 SGHRS and CDR2 YFSETQ. The germline V and J ends were trimmed by 5 bases and 5 bases, with 14 bases remaining between them. This CDR3 contains 14 residues. Study results and limitations: New T cells are recruited in small numbers by each seasonal influenza vaccination, according to the authors' suggestion.

In regard to this clonotype: No antigen is known for it.

TCRdb redid the calling of the RT-PCR reads with MiXCR, one entry per CDR3 protein. In the table there are hundreds of thousands of distinct CDR3 sequences, about a fifth of which are singletons. J is TRBJ2-4 and V is TRBV5-1, with a possible D match to TRBD1 (6 bases). This sequence originates from a man aged 50 to 75 who received an inactivated influenza vaccine. This specimen was PBMCs from blood, taken about 20 months after vaccination. The CDR3 DNA reads TGCGCCAGCAGACCCGGGGACAACGAAAACATTCAGTACTTC. This translates into CASRPGDNENIQYF.